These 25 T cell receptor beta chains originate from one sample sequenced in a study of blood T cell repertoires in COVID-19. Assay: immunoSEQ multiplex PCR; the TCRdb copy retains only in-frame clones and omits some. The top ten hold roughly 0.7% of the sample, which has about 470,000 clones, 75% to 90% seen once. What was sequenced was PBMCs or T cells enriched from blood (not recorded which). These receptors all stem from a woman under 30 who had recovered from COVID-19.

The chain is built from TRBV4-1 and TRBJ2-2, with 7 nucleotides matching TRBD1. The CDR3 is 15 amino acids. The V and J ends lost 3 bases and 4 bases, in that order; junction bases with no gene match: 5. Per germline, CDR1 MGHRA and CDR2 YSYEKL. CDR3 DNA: TGCGCCAGCAGCCATTACTCAGGGGGCACCGGGGAGCTGTTTTTT. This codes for CASSHYSGGTGELFF.

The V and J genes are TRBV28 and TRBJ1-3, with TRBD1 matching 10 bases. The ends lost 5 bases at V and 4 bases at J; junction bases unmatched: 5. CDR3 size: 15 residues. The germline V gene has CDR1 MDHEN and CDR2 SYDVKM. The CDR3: CASSRQGAYGNTIYF. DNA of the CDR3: TGTGCCAGCAGTCGACAGGGGGCGTACGGAAACACCATATATTTT.

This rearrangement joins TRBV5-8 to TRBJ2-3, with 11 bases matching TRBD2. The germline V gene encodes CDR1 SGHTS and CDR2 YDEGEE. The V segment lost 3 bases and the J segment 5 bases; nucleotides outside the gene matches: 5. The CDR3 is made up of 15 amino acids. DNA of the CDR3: TGTGCCAGCAGCTCGGCTAGCGGGGGGCAAGATACGCAGTATTTT. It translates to CASSSASGGQDTQYF.

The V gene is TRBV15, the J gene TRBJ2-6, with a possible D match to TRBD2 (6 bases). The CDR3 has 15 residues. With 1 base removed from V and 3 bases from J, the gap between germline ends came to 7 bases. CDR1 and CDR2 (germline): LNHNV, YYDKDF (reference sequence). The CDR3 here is CATSRGDFGANVLTF. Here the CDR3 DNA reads TGTGCCACCAGCAGAGGGGACTTTGGGGCCAACGTCCTGACTTTC.

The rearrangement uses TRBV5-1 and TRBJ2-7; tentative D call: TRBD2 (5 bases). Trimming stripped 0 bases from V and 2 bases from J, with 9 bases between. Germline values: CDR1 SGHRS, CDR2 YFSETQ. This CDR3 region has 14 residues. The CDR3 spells CASSLAGSPYEQYF. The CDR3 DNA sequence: TGCGCCAGCAGCTTGGCGGGGTCTCCCTACGAGCAGTACTTC.

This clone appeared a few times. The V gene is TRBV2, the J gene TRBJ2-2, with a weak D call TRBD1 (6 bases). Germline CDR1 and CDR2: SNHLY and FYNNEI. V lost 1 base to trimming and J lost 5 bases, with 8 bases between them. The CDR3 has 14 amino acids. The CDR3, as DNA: TGTGCCAGCAGTGAAGTTAGGGGGACCGGGGAGCTGTTTTTT. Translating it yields CASSEVRGTGELFF.

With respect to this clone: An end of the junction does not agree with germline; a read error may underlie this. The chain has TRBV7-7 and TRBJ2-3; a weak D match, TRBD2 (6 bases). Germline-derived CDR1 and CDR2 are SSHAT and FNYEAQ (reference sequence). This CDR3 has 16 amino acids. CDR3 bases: TGTGCTAGCAGCTTAGCAGGAGGGGCCGGCACAGATACGCAGTATTTT. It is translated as CASSLAGGAGTDTQYF.

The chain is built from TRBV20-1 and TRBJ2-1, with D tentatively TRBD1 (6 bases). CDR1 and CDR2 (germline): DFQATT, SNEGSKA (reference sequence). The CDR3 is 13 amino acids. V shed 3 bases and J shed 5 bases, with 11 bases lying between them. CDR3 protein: CSASWGPHNEQFF. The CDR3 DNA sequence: TGCAGTGCTAGTTGGGGGCCCCACAATGAGCAGTTCTTC.

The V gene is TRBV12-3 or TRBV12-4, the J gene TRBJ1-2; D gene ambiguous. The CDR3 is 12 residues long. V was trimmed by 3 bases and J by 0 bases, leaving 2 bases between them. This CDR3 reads CASSFSNYGYTF. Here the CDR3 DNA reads TGTGCCAGCAGTTTCTCTAACTATGGCTACACCTTC.

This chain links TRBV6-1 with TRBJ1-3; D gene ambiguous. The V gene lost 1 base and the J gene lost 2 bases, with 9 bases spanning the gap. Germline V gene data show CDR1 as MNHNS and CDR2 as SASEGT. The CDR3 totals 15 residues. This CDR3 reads CASSEVAGPGNTIYF. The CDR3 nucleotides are TGTGCCAGCAGTGAAGTCGCGGGCCCTGGAAACACCATATATTTT.

The CDR3: CAWSVQPSGAESGELFF. In DNA form, the CDR3 reads TGTGCCTGGAGTGTCCAGCCGAGCGGGGCTGAGAGCGGGGAGCTGTTTTTT. The V call is TRBV30, the J call TRBJ2-2, with 7 bases matching TRBD2. Trimming cost V 0 bases and J 7 bases; bases outside gene matches: 14. The CDR3 runs 17 residues. Per the germline V gene, CDR1 is GTSNPN and CDR2 is SVGIG (reference sequence). The full variable domain, in which reference TRBV30 and TRBJ2-2 provide the parts outside the CDR3, is SQTIHQWPATLVQPVGSPLSLECTVEGTSNPNLYWYRQAAGRGLQLLFYSVGIGQISSEVPQNLSASRPQDRQFILSSKKLLLSDSGFYLCAWSVQPSGAESGELFFGEGSRLTVL.

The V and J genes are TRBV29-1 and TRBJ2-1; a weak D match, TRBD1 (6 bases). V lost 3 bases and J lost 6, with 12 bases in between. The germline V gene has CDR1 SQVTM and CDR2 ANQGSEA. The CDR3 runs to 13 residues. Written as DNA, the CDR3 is TGCAGCGTTGAGCAGGGGATCCGCAATGAGCAGTTCTTC. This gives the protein CSVEQGIRNEQFF.

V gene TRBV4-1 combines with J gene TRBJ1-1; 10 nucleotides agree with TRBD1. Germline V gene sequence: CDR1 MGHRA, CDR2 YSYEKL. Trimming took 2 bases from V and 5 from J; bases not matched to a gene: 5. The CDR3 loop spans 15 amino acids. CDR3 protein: CASSQTTGGVTEAFF. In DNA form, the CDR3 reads TGCGCCAGCAGCCAAACGACAGGGGGCGTAACTGAAGCTTTCTTT.

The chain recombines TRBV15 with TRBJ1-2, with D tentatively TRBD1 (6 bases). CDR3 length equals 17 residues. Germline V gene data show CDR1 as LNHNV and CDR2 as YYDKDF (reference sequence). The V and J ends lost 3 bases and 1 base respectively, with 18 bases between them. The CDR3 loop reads CATSSPVVTGRNYGYTF. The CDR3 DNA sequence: TGTGCCACCAGCAGTCCTGTGGTGACAGGCCGTAACTATGGCTACACCTTC.

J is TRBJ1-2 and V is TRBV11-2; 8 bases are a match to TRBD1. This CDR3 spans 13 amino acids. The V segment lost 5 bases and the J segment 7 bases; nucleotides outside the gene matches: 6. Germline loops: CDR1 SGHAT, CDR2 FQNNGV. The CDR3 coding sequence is TGTGCCAGCAGCGCACGACAGGGGACTGGCTACACCTTC. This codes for CASSARQGTGYTF.

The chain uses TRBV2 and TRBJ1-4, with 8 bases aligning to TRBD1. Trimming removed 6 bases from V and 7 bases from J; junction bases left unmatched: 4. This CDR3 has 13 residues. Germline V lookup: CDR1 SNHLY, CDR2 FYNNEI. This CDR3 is CASRGTGGEKLFF. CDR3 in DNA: TGTGCCAGCAGGGGGACAGGAGGTGAAAAACTGTTTTTT.

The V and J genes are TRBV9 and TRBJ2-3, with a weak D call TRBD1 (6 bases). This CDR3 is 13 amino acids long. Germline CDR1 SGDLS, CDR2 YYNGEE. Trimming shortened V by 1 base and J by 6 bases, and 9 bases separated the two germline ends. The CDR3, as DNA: TGTGCCAGCAGCGTACAGCAGGGGGATACGCAGTATTTT. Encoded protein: CASSVQQGDTQYF.

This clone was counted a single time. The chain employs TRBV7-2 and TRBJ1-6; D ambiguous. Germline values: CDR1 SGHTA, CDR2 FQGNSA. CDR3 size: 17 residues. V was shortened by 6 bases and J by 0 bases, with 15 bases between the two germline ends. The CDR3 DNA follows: TGTGCCAGCAGACGCGATCTTGCGAGCTCCTATAATTCACCCCTCCACTTT. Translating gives CASRRDLASSYNSPLHF.

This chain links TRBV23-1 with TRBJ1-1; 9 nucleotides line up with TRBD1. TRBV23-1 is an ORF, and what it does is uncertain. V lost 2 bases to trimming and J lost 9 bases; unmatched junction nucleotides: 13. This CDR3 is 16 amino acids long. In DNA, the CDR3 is TGCGCCAGCAGTCAAATCTTCGGGGGACAGGGTTTTAAAGCTTTCTTT. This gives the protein CASSQIFGGQGFKAFF.

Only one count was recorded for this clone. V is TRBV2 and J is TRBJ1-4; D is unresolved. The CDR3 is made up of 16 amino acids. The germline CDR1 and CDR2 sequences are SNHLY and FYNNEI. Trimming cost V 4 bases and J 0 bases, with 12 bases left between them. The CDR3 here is CASSVGSSSTNEKLFF. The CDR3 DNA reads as TGTGCCAGCAGTGTGGGCAGCAGTTCAACTAATGAAAAACTGTTTTTT.

The CDR3 region is CASSPDSDNSPLHF. CDR3 coding DNA: TGCGCCAGCAGCCCTGACTCAGATAATTCACCCCTCCACTTT. V gene TRBV5-1 combines with J gene TRBJ1-6, with D hard to call. Germline V lookup: CDR1 SGHRS, CDR2 YFSETQ. The CDR3 is 14 amino acids. V shed 4 bases and J shed 5 bases, with 10 bases lying between them. The complete variable domain, with remaining parts taken from reference TRBV5-1 and TRBJ1-6, reads KAGVTQTPRYLIKTRGQQVTLSCSPISGHRSVSWYQQTPGQGLQFLFEYFSETQRNKGNFPGRFSGRQFSNSRSEMNVSTLELGDSALYLCASSPDSDNSPLHFGNGTRLTVT.

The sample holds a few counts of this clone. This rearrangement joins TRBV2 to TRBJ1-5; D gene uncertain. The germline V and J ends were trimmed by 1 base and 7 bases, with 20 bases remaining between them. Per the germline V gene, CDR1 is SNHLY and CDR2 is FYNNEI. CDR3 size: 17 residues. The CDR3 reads CASSEERVNWSGQPQHF. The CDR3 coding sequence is TGTGCCAGCAGTGAAGAGAGAGTTAATTGGTCAGGCCAGCCCCAGCATTTT.

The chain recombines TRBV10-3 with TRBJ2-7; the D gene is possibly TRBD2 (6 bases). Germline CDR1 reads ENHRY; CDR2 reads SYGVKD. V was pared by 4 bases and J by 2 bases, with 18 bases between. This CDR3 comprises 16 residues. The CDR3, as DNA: TGTGCCATCAGTGTCCTAGACCGGGACTGGACCTACGAGCAGTACTTC. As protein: CAISVLDRDWTYEQYF.

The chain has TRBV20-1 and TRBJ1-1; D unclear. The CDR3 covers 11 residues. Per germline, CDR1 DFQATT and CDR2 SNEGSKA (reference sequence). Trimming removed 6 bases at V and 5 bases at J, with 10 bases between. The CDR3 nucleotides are TGCAGTGCCGCCTTTAGTACTGAAGCTTTCTTT. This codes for CSAAFSTEAFF.

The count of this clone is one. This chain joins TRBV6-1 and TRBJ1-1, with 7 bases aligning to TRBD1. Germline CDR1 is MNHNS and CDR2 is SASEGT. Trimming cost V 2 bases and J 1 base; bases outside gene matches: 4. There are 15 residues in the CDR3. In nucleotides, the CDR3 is TGTGCCAGCAGTGAATATACAGGGGAGAACACTGAAGCTTTCTTT. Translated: CASSEYTGENTEAFF.